This T cell receptor (beta chain) was documented in a study of T cells in Graves' hyperthyroidism and ophthalmopathy. Amplified TCR beta CDR3 regions derived from RNA transcripts. The study used the HTBI primer set for a first-round RT-PCR of the TCR CDR3. In TCRdb, the multiplex PCR reads were re-called with MiXCR into one record per CDR3 protein. The data show hundreds of thousands of distinct CDR3 sequences, approximately 14% seen once. CDR3 length: 13 residues. Germline V gene data show CDR1 as DFQATT and CDR2 as SNEGSKA (reference sequence). V was clipped by 3 bases and J by 1 base, with 9 bases between them. Notes on this clonotype: The antigen is unknown.

The study's findings and limits: For ophthalmopathy, model prediction preceded onset by a median 6.5 months. Most thyroid clonotypes expanded above 0.001 were also detected in blood. Using 13 V-J features, a model discriminated ophthalmopathy from stable hyperthyroidism.

Fresh peripheral blood, about 9.6 ml, yielded the PBMCs. The rearrangement links TRBV20-1 to TRBJ1-1; D remains ambiguous. The sequencing sample was made of blood. The clonotype originates from a woman between 45 and 60 years old with Graves' ophthalmopathy. This CDR3 reads CSARAPPNTEAFF. DNA for the CDR3: TGCAGTGCTAGGGCTCCCCCGAACACTGAAGCTTTCTTT.